This T cell receptor (beta chain) was found in a study of T-cell memory formation after mild COVID-19. The table lists this clonotype with a few counts. This CDR3 contains 12 residues. Per germline, CDR1 SGHTA and CDR2 FQGNSA. V was clipped by 4 bases and J by 6 bases, with 9 bases between them. MiXCR, run by TCRdb on the 5' RACE reads, gives a single entry per CDR3 protein. The sample carries tens of thousands of distinct CDR3 sequences, more than 7% recorded once. The J gene is TRBJ1-1, the V gene TRBV7-2; D remains ambiguous. The clonotype originates from a man between 18 and 29 years old who had mild COVID-19 (a few samples of this study predate the infection). Cell type and time point are not known. Sequenced sample: PBMCs or a T cell subset sorted from them (not recorded which). CDR3 loop: CASSSVYPEAFF. CDR3 bases: TGTGCCAGCAGCTCCGTCTACCCTGAAGCTTTCTTT.